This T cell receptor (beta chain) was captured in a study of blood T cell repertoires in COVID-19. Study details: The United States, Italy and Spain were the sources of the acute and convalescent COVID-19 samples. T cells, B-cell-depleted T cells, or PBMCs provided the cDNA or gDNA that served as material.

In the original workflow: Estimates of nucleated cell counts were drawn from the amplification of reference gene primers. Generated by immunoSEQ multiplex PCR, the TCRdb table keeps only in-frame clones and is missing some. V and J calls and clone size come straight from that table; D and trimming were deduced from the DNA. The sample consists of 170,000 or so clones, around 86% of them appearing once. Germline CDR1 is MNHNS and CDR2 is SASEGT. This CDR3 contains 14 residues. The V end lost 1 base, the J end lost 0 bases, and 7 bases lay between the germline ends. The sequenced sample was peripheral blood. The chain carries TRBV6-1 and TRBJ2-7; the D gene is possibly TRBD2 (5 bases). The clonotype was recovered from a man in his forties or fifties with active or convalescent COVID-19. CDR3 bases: TGTGCCAGCAGTGAAGGAGGGAGCTCCTACGAGCAGTACTTC. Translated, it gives CASSEGGSSYEQYF.